This passage covers 15 T cell receptor beta chains from one sample sequenced in a study of T cells in Graves' hyperthyroidism and ophthalmopathy. TCR beta CDR3 sequences were amplified from RNA transcripts. A set of HTBI primers served as the primers for a first-round RT-PCR of the TCR CDR3. TCRdb processed the multiplex PCR reads anew with MiXCR; each CDR3 protein has one entry. The table shows under 800,000 distinct CDR3 sequences, with approximately 15% occurring only once. Input material: blood. The receptors were sampled from a woman younger than 35 with Graves' hyperthyroidism.

Of note for this clonotype: One base away lies a much larger clone, so this may be a sequencing read error. J is TRBJ1-1 and V is TRBV11-1; D remains unclear. The germline V gene has CDR1 SGHAT and CDR2 FQDESV (reference sequence). This CDR3 spans 13 amino acids. CDR3 amino acids: CASGLSANTEAFF. CDR3 nucleotides: TGTGCCAGCGGCTTATCGGCGAACACTGAAGCTTTCTTT.

Many counts were recorded for this clonotype. The chain couples TRBV28 to TRBJ2-5, with 7 bases that match TRBD1. Germline values: CDR1 MDHEN, CDR2 SYDVKM. J gave up 1 base and V 7 bases, and 6 bases lay outside the gene matches. The CDR3 runs 14 residues. CDR3 region: CASTPTGVQETQYF. Written as DNA, the CDR3 is TGTGCCAGCACTCCCACAGGGGTCCAAGAGACCCAGTACTTC.

This clonotype was observed many times. The rearrangement links TRBV7-2 to TRBJ1-1; D is unclear. This CDR3 region has 15 residues. Germline values: CDR1 SGHTA, CDR2 FQGNSA. Trimming left V 3 bases short and J 3 bases short, with 14 bases between. Written as DNA, the CDR3 is TGTGCCAGCAGCTTGGTCCCACAAAGGGACACTGAAGCTTTCTTT. It is translated as CASSLVPQRDTEAFF.

This clonotype occurred once. This may come from a read error, since a much larger clone is one base off. The rearrangement links TRBV28 to TRBJ2-1; 9 bases map to TRBD1. The CDR3 has 15 amino acids. Germline V lookup: CDR1 MDHEN, CDR2 SYDVKM. The CDR3 DNA reads as TGTGCCAGCATCTCCGCCGGGACAGGGTACAACGAGCAGTTCTTC. Translating gives CASISAGTGYNEQFF.

This clonotype was seen many times. In DNA form, the CDR3 reads TGTGCCAGCAGGAAAACACCGAGCTCCTACAATGAGCAGTTCTTC. This translates into CASRKTPSSYNEQFF. V and J are TRBV6-1 and TRBJ2-1; the D is unclear. Germline lookup yields CDR1 MNHNS and CDR2 SASEGT. The CDR3 runs to 15 residues. Trimming removed 6 bases at V and 0 bases at J, with 12 bases between.

This chain links TRBV19 with TRBJ2-1, with TRBD2 identical over 10 bases. Looked up from germline, CDR1 is LNHDA and CDR2 is SQIVND (reference sequence). The CDR3 is made up of 15 amino acids. The J segment lost 9 bases and the V segment lost 6 bases, leaving 11 bases of the junction unmatched. CDR3 in amino acids: CASRENLAGAGEQFF. The CDR3 nucleotides are TGTGCCAGTAGGGAAAACCTAGCGGGAGCCGGTGAGCAGTTCTTC.

This clonotype was counted a few times. The V and J genes are TRBV4-1 and TRBJ2-5; D possibly corresponds to TRBD1 (5 bases). Germline loops: CDR1 MGHRA, CDR2 YSYEKL. The CDR3 runs to 16 residues. Trimming shortened V by 4 bases and J by 2 bases, and 17 bases separated the two germline ends. The CDR3 coding sequence is TGCGCCAGCAGCCGACTCGAGACCAGGGAACAAGAGACCCAGTACTTC. Its translation is CASSRLETREQETQYF.

The chain joins TRBV5-6 to TRBJ1-1; 9 bases are a match to TRBD1. Trimming removed 5 bases from V and 5 bases from J; junction bases left unmatched: 4. The germline CDR1 and CDR2 sequences are SGHDT and YYEEEE. This CDR3 comprises 13 residues. CDR3 loop: CASRRQGDTEAFF. The DNA of the CDR3 is TGTGCCAGCAGGCGACAGGGGGATACTGAAGCTTTCTTT.

This clonotype appeared many times. CDR3 sequence: CASSQDQALGKNIQYF. DNA for the CDR3: TGCGCCAGCAGCCAAGATCAAGCGTTGGGCAAAAACATTCAGTACTTC. This chain joins TRBV4-1 and TRBJ2-4; no definite D call. Germline CDR1 reads MGHRA; CDR2 reads YSYEKL. Trimming cost V 0 bases and J 3 bases, with 12 bases left between them. The CDR3 covers 16 residues.

This clonotype was detected ten times or more. V is TRBV28 and J is TRBJ2-7, with D maybe TRBD2 (7 bases). CDR1 is MDHEN, CDR2 SYDVKM, per germline. Trimming cost V 4 bases and J 3 bases, with 16 bases left between them. The length of the CDR3 is 15 residues. The CDR3 spells CASSWGGAPSYEQYF. In DNA form, the CDR3 reads TGTGCCAGCAGTTGGGGGGGGGCTCCTAGCTACGAGCAGTACTTC.

The V and J genes are TRBV9 and TRBJ2-1; 11 bases match TRBD2. Germline lookup yields CDR1 SGDLS and CDR2 YYNGEE. Trimming cost V 0 bases and J 10 bases; bases outside gene matches: 6. The CDR3 covers 15 residues. The DNA for the CDR3 is TGTGCCAGCAGCGTAGACGTAGCGGGAGGGGGGGAGCAGTTCTTC. This encodes CASSVDVAGGGEQFF.

The genes are TRBV6-1 and TRBJ2-7, with D uncertain. V lost 5 bases and J lost 0, with 20 bases in between. Germline CDR1 is MNHNS and CDR2 is SASEGT. This CDR3 is 17 amino acids long. CDR3 loop: CASSLAQASASSYEQYF. The CDR3 DNA reads TGTGCCAGCAGTCTCGCTCAGGCCAGCGCGTCCTCCTACGAGCAGTACTTC.

This chain joins TRBV29-1 and TRBJ1-1; D unresolved. Trimming pared 0 bases from V and 5 bases from J, leaving 10 bases between. The CDR3 has 13 amino acids. Germline CDR1 is SQVTM and CDR2 is ANQGSEA. The CDR3 bases are TGCAGCGTTGAAGATTTCTTTGGGACTGAAGCTTTCTTT. It specifies CSVEDFFGTEAFF.

Ten or more counts support this clonotype. The chain carries TRBV7-9 and TRBJ2-1; 8 bases line up with TRBD1. Losses at the gene ends were 4 bases for V and 7 bases for J; bases not matched to a gene: 6. The germline V gene encodes CDR1 SEHNR and CDR2 FQNEAQ (reference sequence). This CDR3 is built from 14 residues. The DNA for the CDR3 is TGTGCCAGCAGCTCCCCGGACAGGGCGAATGAGCAGTTCTTC. It codes for CASSSPDRANEQFF.

The V and J genes are TRBV3-1 and TRBJ2-1; D gene ambiguous. V was trimmed by 1 base and J by 2 bases, leaving 9 bases between them. Germline CDR1 and CDR2: LGHDT and YNNKEL (reference sequence). This CDR3 is 15 amino acids long. The CDR3 spells CASSQGLGTYNEQFF. The CDR3 region has the DNA TGTGCCAGCAGCCAAGGGCTCGGCACCTACAATGAGCAGTTCTTC.